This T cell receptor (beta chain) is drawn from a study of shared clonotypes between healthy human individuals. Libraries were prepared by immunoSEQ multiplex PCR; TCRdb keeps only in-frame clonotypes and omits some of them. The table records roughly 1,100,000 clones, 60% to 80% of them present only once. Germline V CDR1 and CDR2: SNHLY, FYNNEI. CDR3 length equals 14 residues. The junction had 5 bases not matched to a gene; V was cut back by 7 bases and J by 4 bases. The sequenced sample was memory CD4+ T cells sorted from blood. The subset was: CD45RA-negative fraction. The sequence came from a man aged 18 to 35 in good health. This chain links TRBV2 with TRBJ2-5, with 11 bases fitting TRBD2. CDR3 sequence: CASKLAGAGETQYF. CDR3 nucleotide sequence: TGTGCCAGCAAACTAGCGGGGGCCGGAGAGACCCAGTACTTC. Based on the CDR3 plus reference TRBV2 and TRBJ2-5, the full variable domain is EPEVTQTPSHQVTQMGQEVILRCVPISNHLYFYWYRQILGQKVEFLVSFYNNEISEKSEIFDDQFSVERPDGSNFTLKIRSTKLEDSAMYFCASKLAGAGETQYFGPGTRLLVL.